This T cell receptor beta chain was sequenced during a study of blood T cell repertoires in COVID-19 (TCRdb year 2020). Broadly, across the study: The collaborator samples originated in the United States, Italy and Spain and spanned the acute and convalescent phases of COVID-19. The material from the prospective study consisted of cDNA or gDNA derived from T cells, B-cell-depleted T cells, or PBMCs. The dataset comprised deeply sampled blood TCRbeta repertoires from subjects exposed to, actively infected with, or recovered from COVID-19. Samples were obtained from the ongoing ImmuneRACE study (first 160 participants) and from about 1,300 subjects provided by 6 global collaborators. The repertoires were made available in a free public database intended to serve as a resource for research on the immune response to SARS-CoV-2. HLA class I and class II types, where available, came from metadata supplied by the sample provider rather than from assay-based typing. Sample metadata almost always included a de-identified subject ID, COVID-19 status, age in years and sex.

Per the germline V gene, MDHEN is the CDR1 and SYDVKM is the CDR2. Spanning cysteine to phenylalanine, the CDR3 consists of 16 amino acids. The sequence is cut down to CDR3 DNA, 48 bases in frame from base 1. V was cut back by 7 bases and J by 7 bases, leaving a gap of 25 bases between them. The immunoSEQ Assay, a bias-controlled multiplex PCR, was used to amplify TCRbeta CDR3 regions from genomic DNA. In the source study's methods: The number of nucleated cells in each sample was estimated from the amplification of reference gene primers within the assay. To quantify the absolute abundance of each unique TCRbeta CDR3 rearrangement, sequence reads were collapsed and filtered. For each sample, productive Simpson clonality was calculated as the square root of Simpson's diversity index over productive rearrangements. TCRdb re-hosts the immuneACCESS table, in-frame sequences only. Its copies lack some clones; in the studies checked, an unresolved V gene accounts for under half of them, and the cause for the rest is not known. V and J calls and clone size follow that table, whereas D and trimming were derived from the DNA. Counted in this sample were about 180,000 clones; around 80% of them appeared once. The top ten clones comprise 5.5% to 8% of the sample.

Points the paper makes about the study in general: Clinical and demographic metadata were provided uncurated, with the amount varying by source and participant.

As concerns this clone: Its specific antigen is unknown. No base qualities exist here, and no much larger clone lies one base off it.

In Seattle, one collaborating source enrolled patients while the infection was active and tracked those patients longitudinally over the course of disease. Each collaborating institution followed its own protocols to collect whole blood in K2EDTA tubes. For TCRbeta analysis, collaborator samples were shipped as frozen whole blood, as isolated PBMCs, or as DNA extracted from either sample type. Sequenced input: peripheral blood. The sequence joins TRBV28 to TRBJ2-5, with TRBD2 as a weak D call on 6 bases. The TCR sequence derives from a woman in her thirties or forties with COVID-19, enrolled during active disease. The CDR3 corresponds to CASNSDAGLLEGTQYF. The DNA sequence is given as TGTGCCAGCAACTCCGATGCGGGACTGCTCGAAGGGACCCAGTACTTC.